This entry lists 24 T cell receptor beta chains sequenced from one sample in a study of human T cells and chemical hapten exposure (dated by TCRdb to the early 2020s). The sample's time point, from its label and the paper: pre-sensitization, week 0. The treatment or condition tag for this specimen amounts to: therapeutic diphenylcyclopropenone sensitization with weekly scalp DPC. Preparation of the library involved RACE. The sequencer was a NextSeq 500. In-frame beta chains were kept once TCRdb had trimmed the public reads at Q25 with fastp and called clones with MiXCR. Every CDR3 protein is listed once, alongside the most common genes and DNA of its rows. The sample table holds tens of thousands of distinct CDR3 sequences, of which about 10% were seen once. The ten most abundant clones make up around 6.3% of the sample. The source was whole blood, collected in connection with sensitization to the hapten diphenylcyclopropenone (DPC). These receptor sequences come from a man aged 25 to 45 with alopecia areata. Some clones in this sample may be carry-over from other donors' samples.

V gene TRBV20-1 combines with J gene TRBJ1-2; 7 bases align to TRBD1. Germline trimming cut 5 bases from V and 1 base from J; bases unmatched to any gene: 10. CDR1 and CDR2 (germline): DFQATT, SNEGSKA (reference sequence). The CDR3 length is 15 residues. The CDR3 DNA sequence: TGCAGTGCTCCGGGACAGCTCTTCTTTAACTATGGCTACACCTTC. It yields the protein CSAPGQLFFNYGYTF.

This clonotype showed up just a few times. This chain links TRBV12-5 with TRBJ2-5; possibly TRBD1 for D (5 bases). Germline V lookup: CDR1 LGHNT, CDR2 FRNRAP. V lost 2 bases and J lost 3, with 13 bases in between. The CDR3 is 15 residues long. CDR3 in DNA: TGTGCTAGTGGTTTGACCAGGGCGCCCGAAGAGACCCAGTACTTC. Encoded protein: CASGLTRAPEETQYF.

By proportion, this clonotype is medium-sized. The V and J genes are TRBV7-2 and TRBJ1-5; D is unclear. Germline CDR1 is SGHTA and CDR2 is FQGNSA. The CDR3 runs 14 residues. Trimming stripped 1 base from V and 5 bases from J, with 9 bases between. CDR3 DNA sequence: TGTGCCAGCAGCTTAGGGCGGGATGATCAGCCCCAGCATTTT. This translates into CASSLGRDDQPQHF. Filled out from reference TRBV7-2 and TRBJ1-5, the complete variable domain reads GAGVSQSPSNKVTEKGKDVELRCDPISGHTALYWYRQSLGQGLEFLIYFQGNSAPDKSGLPSDRFSAERTGGSVSTLTIQRTQQEDSAVYLCASSLGRDDQPQHFGDGTRLSIL.

This clonotype has at least ten counts. This sequence joins TRBV7-9 and TRBJ2-5; D gene unclear. CDR1 is SEHNR and CDR2 is FQNEAQ in the germline V gene (reference sequence). V was shortened by 1 base and J by 2 bases, with 5 bases between the two germline ends. The CDR3 is 13 amino acids. CDR3 bases: TGTGCCAGCAGCTTAGGGGTTCAAGAGACCCAGTACTTC. The encoded protein is CASSLGVQETQYF. Variable domain in full (rest from reference TRBV7-9 and TRBJ2-5): DTGVSQNPRHKITKRGQNVTFRCDPISEHNRLYWYRQTLGQGPEFLTYFQNEAQLEKSRLLSDRFSAERPKGSFSTLEIQRTEQGDSAMYLCASSLGVQETQYFGPGTRLLVL.

Only a few counts were recorded for this clonotype. The V call is TRBV27, the J call TRBJ1-6, with unresolved D. V was shortened by 4 bases and J by 7 bases, with 11 bases between the two germline ends. The CDR3 loop spans 14 amino acids. Germline V gives CDR1 MNHEY, CDR2 SMNVEV (reference sequence). The CDR3 DNA follows: TGTGCCAGCAGTTCGACGGAAAACAATTCACCCCTCCACTTT. Translated, it gives CASSSTENNSPLHF.

This clonotype was detected many times. The V gene is TRBV12-3 or TRBV12-4, the J gene TRBJ2-2, with TRBD2 identical over 10 bases. The CDR3 consists of 17 residues. J lost 6 bases, V lost 0 bases, and 7 bases had no gene match. CDR3 nucleotide sequence: TGTGCCAGCAGTTTAGCGGCGCTAGCGGGAGATCCCGGGGAGCTGTTTTTT. Residues: CASSLAALAGDPGELFF.

In this sample, this clonotype turned up a few times. V gene TRBV6-5 combines with J gene TRBJ1-6; the D is unclear. CDR1 is MNHEY and CDR2 is SVGAGI in the germline V gene. The CDR3 is 13 amino acids. The ends were cut back, 8 bases at V and 10 bases at J, with 15 bases in the middle. This CDR3 is CASCEGRGSPLHF. CDR3 nucleotide sequence: TGTGCCAGCTGCGAGGGCCGGGGATCACCCCTCCACTTT.

The J gene is TRBJ2-7, the V gene TRBV7-7; D might be TRBD1 (7 bases). Germline-derived CDR1 and CDR2 are SSHAT and FNYEAQ (reference sequence). This CDR3 spans 22 amino acids. Trimming took off 5 bases at V and 1 base at J, with 36 bases between the two ends. The CDR3 region is CASSPSGLQDRNEDYPSYEQYV. The CDR3 region has the DNA TGTGCCAGCAGCCCATCTGGTCTACAGGACAGGAACGAGGACTACCCATCCTACGAGCAGTACGTC.

The chain employs TRBV5-4 and TRBJ2-5, with 8 positions matching TRBD1. Germline values: CDR1 SGHNT, CDR2 YYREEE (reference sequence). The trim removed 3 bases at V and 2 bases at J, leaving 6 bases unmatched. The CDR3 spans 15 residues. The CDR3 DNA reads as TGTGCCAGCAGCTCCCCCGGGACAGGTCAAGAGACCCAGTACTTC. Amino acids: CASSSPGTGQETQYF. The full variable domain, completed using reference TRBV5-4 and TRBJ2-5, is ETGVTQSPTHLIKTRGQQVTLRCSSQSGHNTVSWYQQALGQGPQFIFQYYREEENGRGNFPPRFSGLQFPNYSSELNVNALELDDSALYLCASSSPGTGQETQYFGPGTRLLVL.

This clonotype appeared many times. This chain uses TRBV7-2 with TRBJ1-5; TRBD1 might be the D (5 bases). Trimming stripped 1 base from V and 2 bases from J, with 9 bases between. In germline, CDR1 is SGHTA, CDR2 FQGNSA. This CDR3 contains 15 residues. CDR3 nucleotide sequence: TGTGCCAGCAGCTTAGATGCGGGGGGCAATCAGCCCCAGCATTTT. As protein: CASSLDAGGNQPQHF.

J is TRBJ1-2 and V is TRBV10-3, with 8 bases matching TRBD1. V lost 8 bases to trimming and J lost 4 bases; unmatched junction nucleotides: 3. CDR3 length equals 12 residues. The germline V gene has CDR1 ENHRY and CDR2 SYGVKD. CDR3 nucleotides: TGTGCCATCCAAGACAGGGGCTATGGCTACACCTTC. The encoded protein is CAIQDRGYGYTF.

This clonotype turned up a few times. V usage is TRBV6-1 and J usage is TRBJ1-5; D might be TRBD1 (5 bases). There are 14 residues in the CDR3. The germline V gene has CDR1 MNHNS and CDR2 SASEGT. Deletions cut 7 bases from V and 1 base from J, with 11 bases between. The CDR3 DNA reads as TGTGCCAGCATCGCCCGGGGGAGCAATCAGCCCCAGCATTTT. It yields the protein CASIARGSNQPQHF.

The chain uses TRBV7-3 and TRBJ2-3; the match to TRBD2 covers 8 bases. Unmatched junction bases numbered 2, after V lost 0 bases and J lost 0 bases. This CDR3 region has 16 residues. Germline lookup yields CDR1 SGHTA and CDR2 FQGTGA. The CDR3 DNA follows: TGTGCCAGCAGCTTAACGTTAGCGGGGAGCACAGATACGCAGTATTTT. Encoded protein: CASSLTLAGSTDTQYF.

This clonotype was recorded many times. The chain joins TRBV4-2 to TRBJ2-3, with 9 bases identical to TRBD1. CDR1 is LGHNA and CDR2 is YNFKEQ in the germline V gene. There are 14 residues in the CDR3. With 4 bases clipped from V and 1 base from J, the junction kept 0 bases outside the gene matches. CDR3 loop: CASSRTGGTDTQYF. The CDR3 coding sequence is TGTGCCAGCAGCCGGACAGGGGGCACAGATACGCAGTATTTT.

This clonotype showed up many times. This rearrangement joins TRBV18 to TRBJ2-1; D is unresolved. Germline V gives CDR1 KGHSH, CDR2 LQKENI. The CDR3 loop spans 16 amino acids. Trimming removed 3 bases at V and 3 bases at J, with 15 bases between. In DNA form, the CDR3 reads TGTGCCAGCTCACCCCGTGCCGTGCAGCTCTACAATGAGCAGTTCTTC. Translating it yields CASSPRAVQLYNEQFF.

This chain joins TRBV18 and TRBJ2-1; possible D gene TRBD2, 5 bases. Germline V gives CDR1 KGHSH, CDR2 LQKENI. The CDR3 has 16 residues. Trimming left V 0 bases short and J 6 bases short, with 15 bases between. This CDR3 is CASSPPRTLLGNEQFF. The DNA of the CDR3 is TGTGCCAGCTCACCACCGAGGACTCTCCTGGGCAATGAGCAGTTCTTC.

The table lists this clonotype with many counts. This chain connects TRBV11-2 to TRBJ2-5, with 13 bases fitting TRBD2. The CDR3 length is 15 residues. Trimming took 5 bases from V and 4 from J; bases not matched to a gene: 4. Germline CDR1 SGHAT, CDR2 FQNNGV. The CDR3 spells CASSPTSGGTETQYF. Here the CDR3 DNA reads TGTGCCAGCAGCCCGACTAGCGGGGGGACAGAGACCCAGTACTTC.

This clonotype was detected ten times or more. The chain recombines TRBV11-2 with TRBJ2-5; the match to TRBD2 covers 10 bases. The CDR3 has 16 residues. The trim removed 5 bases at V and 5 bases at J, leaving 11 bases unmatched. CDR1 is SGHAT and CDR2 is FQNNGV in the germline V gene. CDR3 protein: CASSARTSGARETQYF. CDR3 sequence (DNA): TGTGCCAGCAGCGCCCGAACTAGCGGGGCTAGGGAGACCCAGTACTTC.

The rearrangement links TRBV3-1 to TRBJ1-6; D remains ambiguous. Trimming cost V 4 bases and J 8 bases, with 15 bases left between them. CDR1 LGHDT and CDR2 YNNKEL come from the germline V gene (reference sequence). This CDR3 has 15 amino acids. CDR3 protein: CASSRGQSRYSPLHF. The CDR3 nucleotides read TGTGCCAGCAGCCGTGGCCAGAGTCGTTATTCACCCCTCCACTTT.

This clonotype was detected many times. The chain uses TRBV11-2 and TRBJ2-2; D not certain. The ends were cut back, 0 bases at V and 1 base at J, with 6 bases in the middle. The CDR3 has 15 amino acids. Germline V lookup: CDR1 SGHAT, CDR2 FQNNGV. The CDR3 DNA follows: TGTGCCAGCAGCTTAGATCCGGGGAACACCGGGGAGCTGTTTTTT. Translation gives CASSLDPGNTGELFF.

This chain joins TRBV6-5 and TRBJ1-1, with D tentatively TRBD1 (5 bases). This CDR3 region has 13 residues. Trimming took off 10 bases at V and 1 base at J, with 13 bases between the two ends. Germline CDR1 is MNHEY and CDR2 is SVGAGI. CDR3 residues: CATRAGENTEAFF. CDR3 in DNA: TGTGCCACCAGGGCCGGGGAGAACACTGAAGCTTTCTTT.

This clonotype has a count of ten or more. The genes are TRBV6-2 or TRBV6-3 and TRBJ2-7, with 8 bases fitting TRBD1. Losses at the gene ends were 6 bases for V and 3 bases for J; bases not matched to a gene: 4. The CDR3 runs to 13 residues. Looked up from germline, CDR1 is MNHEY and CDR2 is SVGEGT. The CDR3 DNA sequence: TGTGCCAGCAGGGACAGGGACCTCTACGAGCAGTACGTC. This translates into CASRDRDLYEQYV.

V usage is TRBV11-3 and J usage is TRBJ2-2; D not resolved. The CDR3 sequence is 14 residues long. The germline V gene encodes CDR1 SGHNT and CDR2 YENEEA. V dropped 3 bases and J dropped 3 bases, with 8 bases sitting between them. CDR3 coding DNA: TGTGCCAGCAGCTTCCGAAGTTACACCGGGGAGCTGTTTTTT. As protein: CASSFRSYTGELFF.

The chain couples TRBV3-1 to TRBJ2-7; TRBD2 aligns across 10 bases. The CDR3 is made up of 14 amino acids. V shed 6 bases, J shed 2 bases, and the junction held 4 bases outside the gene matches. Germline lookup yields CDR1 LGHDT and CDR2 YNNKEL (reference sequence). The CDR3: CASRPSGGAYEQYF. CDR3 DNA sequence: TGTGCCAGCAGACCTAGCGGGGGAGCCTACGAGCAGTACTTC.